This TCR beta chain was retrieved from a study of control samples from healthy donors and cancer patients. Clones were read by immunoSEQ multiplex PCR, and TCRdb kept only the in-frame ones, dropping some. Of around 140,000 clones in the sample, about 90% were seen once. CDR1 and CDR2 from the germline V gene are MNHNY and SVGAGI (reference sequence). The CDR3 consists of 12 residues. Trimming pared 5 bases from V and 3 bases from J, leaving 8 bases between. The chain employs TRBV6-6 and TRBJ2-7; possible D gene TRBD2, 6 bases. Sequenced material: PBMCs. This clonotype was obtained from a man aged 50 or older with head and neck cancer. The CDR3 nucleotides read TGTGCCAGCAGTCCCGGGGGCTACGAGCAGTACTTC. Its translation: CASSPGGYEQYF.